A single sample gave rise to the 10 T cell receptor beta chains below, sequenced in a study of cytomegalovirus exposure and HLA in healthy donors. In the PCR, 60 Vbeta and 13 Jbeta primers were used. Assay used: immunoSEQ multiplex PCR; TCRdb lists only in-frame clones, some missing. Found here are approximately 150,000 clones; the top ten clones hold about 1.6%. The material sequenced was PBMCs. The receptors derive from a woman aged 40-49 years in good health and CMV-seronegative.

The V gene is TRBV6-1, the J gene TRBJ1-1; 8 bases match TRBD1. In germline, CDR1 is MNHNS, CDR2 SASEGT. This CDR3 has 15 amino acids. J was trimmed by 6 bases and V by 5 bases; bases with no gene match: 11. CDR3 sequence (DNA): TGTGCCAGCAGTTCCCCGGACAGGGATAACCCTGAAGCTTTCTTT. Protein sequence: CASSSPDRDNPEAFF.

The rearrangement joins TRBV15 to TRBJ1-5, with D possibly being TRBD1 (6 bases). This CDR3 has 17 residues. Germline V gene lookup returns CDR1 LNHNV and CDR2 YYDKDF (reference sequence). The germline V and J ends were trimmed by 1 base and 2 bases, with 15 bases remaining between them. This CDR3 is CATSRGGVAGGNQPQHF. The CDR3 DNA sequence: TGTGCCACCAGCAGAGGAGGGGTGGCAGGGGGCAATCAGCCCCAGCATTTT.

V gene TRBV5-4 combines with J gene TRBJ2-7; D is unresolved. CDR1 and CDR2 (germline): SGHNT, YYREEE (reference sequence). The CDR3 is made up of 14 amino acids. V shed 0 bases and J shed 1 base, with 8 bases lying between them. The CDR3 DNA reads TGTGCCAGCAGCTTGGATTCAGGTTCCTACGAGCAGTACTTC. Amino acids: CASSLDSGSYEQYF.

The CDR3 reads CASSQDPSDTQYF. CDR3 coding DNA: TGTGCCAGCAGCCAAGACCCGTCAGATACGCAGTATTTT. The rearrangement joins TRBV14 to TRBJ2-3; D is uncertain. From germline, CDR1 is SGHDN and CDR2 FVKESK. This CDR3 has 13 residues. V gave up 0 bases and J gave up 4 bases, with 5 bases separating them.

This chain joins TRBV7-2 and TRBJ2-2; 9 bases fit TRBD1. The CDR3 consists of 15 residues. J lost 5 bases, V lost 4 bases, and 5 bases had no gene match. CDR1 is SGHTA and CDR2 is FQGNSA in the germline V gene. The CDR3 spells CASSYRQGGTGELFF. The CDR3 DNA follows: TGTGCCAGCAGCTACCGACAGGGGGGAACCGGGGAGCTGTTTTTT.

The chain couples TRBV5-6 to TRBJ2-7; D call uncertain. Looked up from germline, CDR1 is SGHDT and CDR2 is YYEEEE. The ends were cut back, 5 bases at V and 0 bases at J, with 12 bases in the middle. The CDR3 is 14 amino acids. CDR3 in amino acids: CASRIRFSSYEQYF. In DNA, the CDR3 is TGTGCCAGCAGGATACGCTTCAGCTCCTACGAGCAGTACTTC.

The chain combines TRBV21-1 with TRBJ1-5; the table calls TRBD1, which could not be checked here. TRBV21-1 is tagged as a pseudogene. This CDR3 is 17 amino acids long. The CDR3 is CASSIPRTGREHQPQHF. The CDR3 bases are TGTGCCAGCAGCATCCCGAGGACAGGGCGGGAGCATCAGCCCCAGCATTTT.

The CDR3 DNA reads as TGTGCCAGCAGGAAGTGGCTAGCGGGGGTCCTCTCGTCCTACGAGCAGTACTTC. It is translated as CASRKWLAGVLSSYEQYF. This chain links TRBV5-6 with TRBJ2-7; TRBD2 agrees at 10 bases. Trimming took 5 bases from V and 1 from J; bases not matched to a gene: 15. CDR1 SGHDT and CDR2 YYEEEE come from the germline V gene. The CDR3 totals 18 residues.

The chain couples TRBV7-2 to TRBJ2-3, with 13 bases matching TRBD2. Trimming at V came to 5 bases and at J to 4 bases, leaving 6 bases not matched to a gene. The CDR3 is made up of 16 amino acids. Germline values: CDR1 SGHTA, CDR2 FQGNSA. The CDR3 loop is CASSRRLAGGSDTQYF. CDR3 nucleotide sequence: TGTGCCAGCAGCCGCCGACTAGCGGGGGGTTCAGATACGCAGTATTTT.

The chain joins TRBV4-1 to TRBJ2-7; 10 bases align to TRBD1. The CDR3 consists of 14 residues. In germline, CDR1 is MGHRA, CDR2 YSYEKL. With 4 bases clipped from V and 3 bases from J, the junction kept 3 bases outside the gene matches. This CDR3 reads CASSLWTGGYEQYV. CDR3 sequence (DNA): TGCGCCAGCAGCCTCTGGACAGGGGGCTACGAGCAGTACGTC.